The 28 T cell receptor beta chains in this list originate from one sample, sequenced in a study of tumor-infiltrating lymphocytes in primary liver carcinoma. TCR beta cDNA was reverse-transcribed from around 0.55 ug of total RNA. The reaction used a constant-region primer and ProtoScript II reverse transcriptase. Investigators got TCR beta libraries out of three nested multiplex PCR rounds, done with slightly modified ARM-PCR. The two initial PCR rounds, approximately 10 cycles each, used TRBV1-TRBV30 forward and C-beta reverse primers. Each CDR3 protein is one row after TCRdb ran MiXCR on the multiplex PCR reads. This table has fewer than 150,000 distinct CDR3 sequences, less than 80% appearing once. Unsorted bulk tissue of roughly 18-31 mg yielded co-extracted RNA and DNA. Sequencing used liver tumor tissue from sampling region 1. As to subset: tumor region T1, superior pole. Receptor source: a woman in her sixties or seventies with primary liver carcinoma and hepatitis B virus infection.

A remark on this clonotype: A much larger clone sits a single nucleotide away, making a read error possible. The J gene is TRBJ2-2, the V gene TRBV6-5, with 12 nucleotides matching TRBD2. In germline, CDR1 is MNHEY, CDR2 SVGAGI. The CDR3 runs to 15 residues. The CDR3: CVSKTSGSWFGELFF. The CDR3, as DNA: TGTGTCAGCAAGACTAGCGGGAGTTGGTTCGGGGAGCTGTTTTTT.

Points on this clonotype: At one end, the junction sequence differs from germline, possibly due to a read error. The chain carries TRBV6-1 and TRBJ2-1; 8 bases match TRBD2. Germline values: CDR1 MNHNS, CDR2 SASEGT. The CDR3 loop spans 20 amino acids. DNA of the CDR3: TGTGCCGGCAGCCTCCGGACTAGCAGGACGAAACTCGCCTCCTACAATGAGCAGTTCTTC. It encodes CAGSLRTSRTKLASYNEQFF.

At least ten counts were recorded for this clonotype. This chain uses TRBV6-6 with TRBJ1-2, with D maybe TRBD1 (5 bases). Germline V gene sequence: CDR1 MNHNY, CDR2 SVGAGI (reference sequence). The CDR3 has 12 amino acids. V was cut by 3 bases and J by 6 bases, with 8 bases left in between. DNA for the CDR3: TGTGCCAGCAGTTATATGGGACATGGCTACACCTTC. Protein product: CASSYMGHGYTF.

As for this clonotype: At one end, the junction sequence differs from germline, possibly due to a read error. V and J are TRBV7-9 and TRBJ2-1; D is unresolved. Germline CDR1 SEHNR, CDR2 FQNEAQ (reference sequence). This CDR3 contains 16 residues. The chain's CDR3 is CASSFGPSGDYNEQLF. CDR3 DNA sequence: TGTGCCAGCAGCTTCGGGCCTTCAGGCGATTACAATGAGCAGCTCTTC.

A word on this clonotype: Relative to the germline gene, one junction end is altered; a read error may explain this. This chain uses TRBV14 with TRBJ2-3; D ambiguous. CDR3 length equals 14 residues. The germline CDR1 and CDR2 sequences are SGHDN and FVKESK. CDR3 protein: CASIQDVGTVTQYF. The DNA of the CDR3 is TGTGCCAGCATCCAAGATGTCGGCACTGTTACGCAGTATTTT.

This clonotype came up a few times. J is TRBJ2-1 and V is TRBV11-2; the match to TRBD2 covers 10 bases. This CDR3 has 15 residues. The trim removed 1 base at V and 7 bases at J, leaving 4 bases unmatched. Germline V gene lookup returns CDR1 SGHAT and CDR2 FQNNGV. The DNA for the CDR3 is TGTGCCAGCAGCTTAGTGCCTAGCGGGAGTAATGAGCAGTTCTTC. Translated, it gives CASSLVPSGSNEQFF.

As to this clonotype: This may stem from a read error, because a much larger clone lies one nucleotide away. J is TRBJ2-1 and V is TRBV5-4, with D hard to call. The J call may be incorrect, as the DNA end agrees better with TRBJ2-7. The CDR3 contains 11 residues. Per germline, CDR1 SGHNT and CDR2 YYREEE (reference sequence). The CDR3 here is CASSFGNEQYF. The CDR3 DNA follows: TGTGCCAGCAGCTTTGGCAATGAGCAGTACTTC.

Notes on this clonotype: With a much larger clone just one base away, this may be a read error. CDR3 nucleotide sequence: TGCAGCGTTGCCCGGGACTTCTCCGGGGAGCTGTTTTTT. Translated, it gives CSVARDFSGELFF. The chain employs TRBV29-1 and TRBJ2-2; possible D gene TRBD2, 6 bases. Deletions cut 4 bases from V and 6 bases from J, with 12 bases between. This CDR3 contains 13 residues. The germline V gene has CDR1 SQVTM and CDR2 ANQGSEA.

This clonotype was counted ten times or more. This sequence joins TRBV30 and TRBJ1-2; D gene unclear. The germline V and J ends were trimmed by 0 bases and 1 base, with 6 bases remaining between them. This CDR3 has 13 amino acids. Germline V lookup: CDR1 GTSNPN, CDR2 SVGIG (reference sequence). Here the CDR3 reads CAWSVRSNYGYTF. CDR3 sequence (DNA): TGTGCCTGGAGTGTACGAAGTAACTATGGCTACACCTTC.

A note on this clonotype: A read error may be the cause here, since a much bigger clone is one base away. The chain carries TRBV14 and TRBJ2-5, with no clear D. This CDR3 spans 9 amino acids. Germline V gene data show CDR1 as SGHDN and CDR2 as FVKESK. The CDR3 DNA reads TGTGTCGTGACTGGGACCCAGTACTTC. It yields the protein CVVTGTQYF.

This clonotype was picked up one time. One end of the junction is discordant with germline, which a read error may explain. The chain joins TRBV11-3 to TRBJ2-7, with D unresolved. CDR3 length equals 11 residues. The V gene's germline CDR1 is SGHNT and CDR2 YENEEA. CDR3 sequence (DNA): TGTGCCAGCAAACAGAGTTACGAGAAGTACTTC. Translating gives CASKQSYEKYF.

Note on this clonotype: A much bigger clone sits one base away, suggesting this may be a read error. The chain links TRBV6-5 to TRBJ2-7, with D possibly TRBD2 on 5 matching bases. The CDR3 runs to 14 residues. Looked up from germline, CDR1 is MNHEY and CDR2 is SVGAGI. CDR3 coding DNA: TGTGCCAGCAGCCCCCCCTTCAGACGAAGCGAGCGGTATTTC. Protein: CASSPPFRRSERYF.

To note about this clonotype: A much larger clone differs from this one at a single base, so this may be a read error. The chain is built from TRBV14 and TRBJ2-1; D is uncertain. The germline V gene has CDR1 SGHDN and CDR2 FVKESK. The CDR3 runs to 11 residues. In DNA form, the CDR3 reads TGTGCCAGCTGCCAAGGCTTTGAGCAGTTCTTC. It translates to CASCQGFEQFF.

Points on this clonotype: A read error may produce the germline difference seen at one junction end. The rearrangement joins TRBV11-2 to TRBJ2-3; weak D call: TRBD1 (5 bases). The CDR3 spans 16 residues. In germline, CDR1 is SGHAT, CDR2 FQNNGV. This chain's CDR3 is CASSLAVQAITDTQYF. In DNA, the CDR3 is TGTGCCAGTAGCTTAGCCGTACAGGCGATTACAGATACGCAGTATTTT.

This clonotype has at least ten counts. The rearrangement uses TRBV13 and TRBJ1-1; the D gene is possibly TRBD1 (5 bases). The germline V gene encodes CDR1 PRHDT and CDR2 FYEKMQ (reference sequence). The CDR3 totals 11 residues. V shed 8 bases and J shed 6 bases, with 10 bases lying between them. The CDR3 loop reads CASRQMAEAFF. CDR3 DNA sequence: TGTGCCAGCCGACAGATGGCTGAAGCTTTCTTT.

Comment on this clonotype: This could be a read error, since a much larger clone is one nucleotide away. The V and J genes are TRBV10-2 and TRBJ1-2, with D possibly being TRBD1 (5 bases). Per germline, CDR1 WSHSY and CDR2 SAAADI. V dropped 6 bases and J dropped 0 bases, with 8 bases sitting between them. The CDR3 totals 13 residues. CDR3 bases: TGCGCCAGCAGACGGGGGACTAACTATGGCTACACCTTC. Translating gives CASRRGTNYGYTF.

The chain employs TRBV11-3 and TRBJ2-2; D possibly corresponds to TRBD1 (5 bases). The CDR3 loop spans 14 amino acids. In germline, CDR1 is SGHNT, CDR2 YENEEA. The ends were cut back, 3 bases at V and 10 bases at J, with 15 bases in the middle. This CDR3 reads CASSLARRGEELFF. The DNA of the CDR3 is TGTGCCAGCAGCTTGGCTAGAAGGGGCGAGGAGCTGTTTTTT.

The gene calls are TRBV11-3 and TRBJ2-7; D call uncertain. The CDR3 is 14 residues long. Germline V gene lookup returns CDR1 SGHNT and CDR2 YENEEA. V was cut by 6 bases and J by 6 bases, with 18 bases left in between. Here the CDR3 reads CASSTRTAPIEQYF. In DNA, the CDR3 is TGTGCCAGCAGTACGAGGACGGCCCCAATCGAGCAGTACTTC.

In the case of this clonotype: This may arise from a read error, as a much more abundant clone is one base away. The chain couples TRBV6-5 to TRBJ2-7, with D perhaps matching TRBD2 (5 bases). The CDR3 extends over 12 amino acids. Deletions cut 5 bases from V and 3 bases from J, with 8 bases between. Germline lookup yields CDR1 MNHEY and CDR2 SVGAGI. The CDR3 bases are TGTGCCAGCAGTGGAGGAAGCTACGAGCAGTACTTC. Translating gives CASSGGSYEQYF.

Of note for this clonotype: A read error may account for a junction end that differs from germline. The V gene is TRBV18, the J gene TRBJ2-5; the match to TRBD2 covers 8 bases. This CDR3 has 14 amino acids. Germline values: CDR1 KGHSH, CDR2 LQKENI. In DNA form, the CDR3 reads TGTGCCAGCTCACCCACTAGCGGCCAAGAGACCCACTACTTC. It specifies CASSPTSGQETHYF.

A remark on this clonotype: This CDR3 fails to terminate in the conserved phenylalanine or tryptophan, so it likely reflects a read error. The chain carries TRBV12-3 or TRBV12-4 and TRBJ2-6, with unresolved D. The CDR3 contains 17 residues. V lost 4 bases to trimming and J lost 0 bases, with 13 bases between them. CDR3 sequence reads: CASSSPRAYSGANVLTL. The DNA for the CDR3 is TGTGCCAGCAGTTCTCCCCGGGCCTACTCTGGGGCCAACGTCCTGACTCTC.

Remarks on this clonotype: The junction shows a germline mismatch at one end, possibly a read error. The rearrangement links TRBV11-3 to TRBJ2-7, with TRBD1 matching over 9 bases. Germline V gene data show CDR1 as SGHNT and CDR2 as YENEEA. CDR3 length equals 14 residues. The CDR3: CASSLRDRDYEQCF. Written as DNA, the CDR3 is TGTGCCAGCAGCCTCCGGGACAGGGACTACGAGCAGTGTTTC.

Regarding this clonotype: This clone may be a read error of a much larger clone one base away. The chain links TRBV5-4 to TRBJ2-1, with TRBD2 matching 11 bases. In germline, CDR1 is SGHNT, CDR2 YYREEE (reference sequence). The CDR3 spans 17 residues. The CDR3 nucleotides read TGTGCCAACAGCACCCCCACTAGCGGGAGTTTGTTTGATGAGCAGTTCTTC. Protein product: CANSTPTSGSLFDEQFF.

This clonotype was seen many times. The chain carries TRBV10-2 and TRBJ2-4; D not resolved. CDR1 WSHSY and CDR2 SAAADI come from the germline V gene. V lost 3 bases, J lost 6 bases, and 6 bases lay in between. This CDR3 has 12 residues. CDR3 amino acids: CASSELPNIQYF. The CDR3 DNA reads TGCGCCAGCAGTGAACTACCAAACATTCAGTACTTC.

J is TRBJ2-2 and V is TRBV11-2; 13 bases line up with TRBD2. Germline CDR1 SGHAT, CDR2 FQNNGV. The CDR3 is 17 residues long. V lost 5 bases, J lost 9 bases, and 12 bases stayed unmatched. The CDR3 region is CASSPGTSGIGTRELFF. CDR3 nucleotide sequence: TGTGCCAGCAGCCCCGGGACTAGCGGGATAGGGACCAGGGAGCTGTTTTTT.

A note on this clonotype: A much larger clone differs by one base, so this may be a read error. V usage is TRBV6-5 and J usage is TRBJ2-5; the match to TRBD1 covers 11 bases. The DNA end lines up better with TRBJ2-1; the J call may be wrong. CDR1 and CDR2 (germline): MNHEY, SVGAGI. The CDR3 covers 15 residues. The CDR3 DNA reads as TGTGCCAGCAGTGACCGGACAGGGGGCCGGGAGACCCAGTTCTTC. Translation gives CASSDRTGGRETQFF.

A word on this clonotype: This could be a read error, since a much larger clone is one nucleotide away. The V and J genes are TRBV12-3 or TRBV12-4 and TRBJ2-3, with TRBD2 matching 8 bases. Losses at the gene ends were 4 bases for V and 5 bases for J; bases not matched to a gene: 8. The CDR3 consists of 15 residues. Here the CDR3 reads CASSYIAGTGDTQYF. The CDR3 DNA reads TGTGCCAGCAGTTATATAGCGGGAACGGGAGATACGCAGTATTTT.

In this sample, this clonotype turned up a few times. This chain connects TRBV5-1 to TRBJ1-1; TRBD1 might be the D (6 bases). V lost 1 base, J lost 0 bases, and 7 bases lay in between. The CDR3 has 14 residues. Germline lookup yields CDR1 SGHRS and CDR2 YFSETQ. The CDR3 loop reads CASSLTGMNTEAFF. CDR3 nucleotide sequence: TGCGCCAGCAGCTTGACAGGGATGAACACTGAAGCTTTCTTT.